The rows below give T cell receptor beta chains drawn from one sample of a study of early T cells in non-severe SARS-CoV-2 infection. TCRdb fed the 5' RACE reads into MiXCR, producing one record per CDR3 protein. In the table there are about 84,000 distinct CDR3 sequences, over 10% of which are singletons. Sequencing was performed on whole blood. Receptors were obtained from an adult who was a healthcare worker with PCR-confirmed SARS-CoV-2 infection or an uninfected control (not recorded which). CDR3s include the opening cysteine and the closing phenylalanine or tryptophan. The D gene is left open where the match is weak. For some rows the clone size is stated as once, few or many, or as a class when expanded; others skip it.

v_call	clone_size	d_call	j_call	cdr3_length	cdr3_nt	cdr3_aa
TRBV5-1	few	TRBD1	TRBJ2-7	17	TGCGCCAGCAGCTTTTCGCTCCTAGGGGGCTCCTTCTCCGAGCAGTACTTC	CASSFSLLGGSFSEQYF
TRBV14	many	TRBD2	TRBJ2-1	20	TGTGCCAGCAGCCCCCGGTTTGGCGGGAGGGCCAACGGTGCCTACAATGAGCAGTTCTTC	CASSPRFGGRANGAYNEQFF
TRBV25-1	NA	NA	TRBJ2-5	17	TGTGCCAGCAGTACCCAACGGGGTGGCAGTTATGGAGAGACCCAGTACTTC	CASSTQRGGSYGETQYF
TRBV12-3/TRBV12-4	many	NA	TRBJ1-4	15	TGTGCCAGCAGTCCCGATGGGGCACGAAGGGAAAAACTGTTTTTT	CASSPDGARREKLFF
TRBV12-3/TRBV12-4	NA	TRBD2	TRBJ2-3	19	TGTGCCAGCAGTTCCCCGGGACTAGCGGGAGAGAGCCTCACAGATACGCAGTATTTT	CASSSPGLAGESLTDTQYF
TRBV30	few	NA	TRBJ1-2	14	TGTGCCTGGGAAAGGGGGACGGCTAACTATGGCTACACCTTC	CAWERGTANYGYTF
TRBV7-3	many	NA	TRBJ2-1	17	TGTGCCAGCAGCCCCAAAGTCGGGGGTCCCGGTCGGGATGAGCAGTTCTTC	CASSPKVGGPGRDEQFF
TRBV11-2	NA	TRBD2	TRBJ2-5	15	TGTGCCAGCAGCTCGATCATAGCGGGAGTTGAGACCCAGTACTTC	CASSSIIAGVETQYF
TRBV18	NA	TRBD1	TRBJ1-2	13	TGTGCCAGCCGAGGACAGGATTTCTATGGCTACACCTTC	CASRGQDFYGYTF
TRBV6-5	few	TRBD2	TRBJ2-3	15	TGTGCCAGCAGTTCCCCCAAAGCGGGGGGTAATACGCAGTATTTT	CASSSPKAGGNTQYF
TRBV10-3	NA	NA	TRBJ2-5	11	TGTGCCATCAGTGATTTCGAGACCCAGTACTTC	CAISDFETQYF
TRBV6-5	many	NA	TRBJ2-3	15	TGTGCCAGCAGTTACTTTGGGACAACCACAGATACGCAGTATTTT	CASSYFGTTTDTQYF
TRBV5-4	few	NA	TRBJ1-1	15	TGTGCCAGCAGCTTGGAGGGAGGGATGAACACTGAAGCTTTCTTT	CASSLEGGMNTEAFF
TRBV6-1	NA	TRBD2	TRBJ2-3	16	TGTGCCAGCAGTGAAACCGGCGGGAGGGGCACAGATACGCAGTATTTT	CASSETGGRGTDTQYF
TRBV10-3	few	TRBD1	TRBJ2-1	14	TGTGCCATCAGCCGGGACAGGGGATACAATGAGCAGTTCTTC	CAISRDRGYNEQFF
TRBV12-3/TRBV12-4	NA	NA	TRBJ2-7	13	TGTGCCAGCAGTTGGGACACTTCCTACGAGCAGTACTTC	CASSWDTSYEQYF
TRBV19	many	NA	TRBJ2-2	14	TGTGCCAGTACTACGGACTTTAACACCGGGGAGCTGTTTTTT	CASTTDFNTGELFF
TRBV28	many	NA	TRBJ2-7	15	TGTGCCAGCAGTGAACAGGGATTCGGCGCCTACGAGCAGTACTTC	CASSEQGFGAYEQYF
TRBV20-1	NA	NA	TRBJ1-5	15	TGCAGTGCGGGTCCGGACCTCTCTAGCAATCAGCCCCAGCATTTT	CSAGPDLSSNQPQHF
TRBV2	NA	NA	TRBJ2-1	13	TGTGCCAGCAGAGCCCTTGAAGACAATGAGCAGTTCTTC	CASRALEDNEQFF
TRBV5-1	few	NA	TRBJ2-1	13	TGCGCCAGCAGCTTGGAAGGTAGCGCAGAGCAGTTCTTC	CASSLEGSAEQFF
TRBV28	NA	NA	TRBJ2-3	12	TGTGCCAGCCAGCTCGCGGCGGATACGCAGTATTTT	CASQLAADTQYF
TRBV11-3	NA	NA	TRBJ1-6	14	TGTGCCAGCAGCCAATCGGGCTACAATTCACCCCTCCACTTT	CASSQSGYNSPLHF
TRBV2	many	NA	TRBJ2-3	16	TGTGCCAGCAGTGAAGGGTATAGCCGGCAGGCAGATACGCAGTATTTT	CASSEGYSRQADTQYF
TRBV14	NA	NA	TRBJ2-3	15	TGTGCCAGCAGCCAGTGGAGTACAAGCACAGATACGCAGTATTTT	CASSQWSTSTDTQYF
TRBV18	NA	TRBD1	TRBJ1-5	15	TGTGCCAGCTCACCGTCACAGGGGAGCCCTCAGCCCCAGCATTTT	CASSPSQGSPQPQHF
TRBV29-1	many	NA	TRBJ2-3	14	TGCAGCGTTGAAGATTTGCCTACCACAGATACGCAGTATTTT	CSVEDLPTTDTQYF
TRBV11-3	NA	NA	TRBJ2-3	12	TGTGCCAGCAGCTTGAGCGCAGATACGCAGTATTTT	CASSLSADTQYF
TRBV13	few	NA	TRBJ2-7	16	TGTGCCAGCAGCTCCCCAGGGGAGAGGGAGCGGTACGAGCAGTACTTC	CASSSPGERERYEQYF
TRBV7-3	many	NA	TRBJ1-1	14	TGTGCCAGCAGCTTAACGGGACCTAACACTGAAGCTTTCTTT	CASSLTGPNTEAFF
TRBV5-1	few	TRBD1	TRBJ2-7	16	TGCGCCAGCAGCTTGCCGAGACAGGGGAGCTGGGACGAGCAGTACTTC	CASSLPRQGSWDEQYF
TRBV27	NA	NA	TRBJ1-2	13	TGTGCCAGCAGTTTCTGGGCCGGCTATGGCTACACCTTC	CASSFWAGYGYTF
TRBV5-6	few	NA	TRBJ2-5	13	TGTGCCAGCACCCCAGTGGGTGAAGAGACCCAGTACTTC	CASTPVGEETQYF
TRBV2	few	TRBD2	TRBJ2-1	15	TGTGCCAGCAGTGATCATACTAGCGGGAGTAATGAGCAGTTCTTC	CASSDHTSGSNEQFF
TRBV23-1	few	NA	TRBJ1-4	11	TGCGCCACCAAAAAGGGTGAAAAACTGTTTTTT	CATKKGEKLFF
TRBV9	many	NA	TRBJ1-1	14	NA	CASSVSLRNTEAFF
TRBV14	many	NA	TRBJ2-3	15	TGTGCCAGCAGCCTAGGGGGGCTACGCACAGATACGCAGTATTTT	CASSLGGLRTDTQYF
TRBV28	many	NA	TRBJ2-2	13	TGTGCCAGCAGTTTATTGGGGGCCGGGGAGCTGTTTTTT	CASSLLGAGELFF
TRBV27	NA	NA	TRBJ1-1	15	TGTGCCAGCAGTTTTTTTCCCGGGGCCAACACTGAAGCTTTCTTT	CASSFFPGANTEAFF
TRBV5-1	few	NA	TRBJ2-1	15	TGCGCCAGCAGCTTCTCAGGACAAGGGTACAATGAGCAGTTCTTC	CASSFSGQGYNEQFF
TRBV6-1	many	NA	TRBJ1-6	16	TGTGCCAGCAGTGAAGCGGGGGGACGGGTGAATTCACCCCTCCACTTT	CASSEAGGRVNSPLHF
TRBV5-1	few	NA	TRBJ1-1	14	TGCGCCAGCAGCCCGTTCGGCGAGAACACTGAAGCTTTCTTT	CASSPFGENTEAFF
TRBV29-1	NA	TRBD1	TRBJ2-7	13	TGCAGCGTTACCCGGGACAGGTTTGTCGAGCAGTACTTC	CSVTRDRFVEQYF
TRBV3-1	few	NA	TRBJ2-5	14	TGTGCCAGCAGCCAAGATGCGTACCAAGAGACCCAGTACTTC	CASSQDAYQETQYF
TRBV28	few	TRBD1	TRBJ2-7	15	TGTGCCAGCAGTTTATTGGGACAGGGACCTTACGAGCAGTACTTC	CASSLLGQGPYEQYF